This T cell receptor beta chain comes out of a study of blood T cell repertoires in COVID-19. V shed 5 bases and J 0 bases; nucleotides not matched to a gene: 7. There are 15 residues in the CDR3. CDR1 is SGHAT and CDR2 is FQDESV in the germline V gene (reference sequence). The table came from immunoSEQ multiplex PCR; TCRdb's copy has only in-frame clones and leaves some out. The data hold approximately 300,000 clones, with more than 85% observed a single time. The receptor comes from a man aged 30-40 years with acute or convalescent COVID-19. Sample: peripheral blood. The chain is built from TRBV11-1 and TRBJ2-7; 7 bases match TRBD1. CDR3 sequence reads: CASSPRDRTSYEQYF. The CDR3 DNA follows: TGTGCCAGCAGCCCCCGGGACAGAACCTCCTACGAGCAGTACTTC.